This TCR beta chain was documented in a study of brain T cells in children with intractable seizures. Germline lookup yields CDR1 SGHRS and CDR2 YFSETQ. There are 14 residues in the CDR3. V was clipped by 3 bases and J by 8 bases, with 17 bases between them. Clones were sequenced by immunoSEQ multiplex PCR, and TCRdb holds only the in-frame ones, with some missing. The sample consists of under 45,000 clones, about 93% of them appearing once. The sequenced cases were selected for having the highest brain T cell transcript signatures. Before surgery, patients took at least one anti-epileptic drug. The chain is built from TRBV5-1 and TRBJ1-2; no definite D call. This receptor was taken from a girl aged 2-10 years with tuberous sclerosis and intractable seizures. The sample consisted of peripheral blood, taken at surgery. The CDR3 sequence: CASSSPSDGGGYTF. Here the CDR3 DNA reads TGCGCCAGCAGCTCTCCCTCCGACGGAGGGGGCTACACCTTC.